This T cell receptor (beta chain) is from a study of T cell responses to AZD1222 COVID-19 vaccine. At the level of the study: Whether given at about 4 or about 12 weeks, second doses were pooled. Study-wide results and limits: Reportedly, close to half of spike-specific TCRs are directed against unmutated variant regions. The donor group comprised mostly white British people and more females; the analysis possibly underestimated clonal diversity.

The CDR3 spans 14 residues. Germline V gene data show CDR1 as MDHEN and CDR2 as SYDVKM. V gave up 2 bases and J gave up 2 bases, with 10 bases separating them. With regard to this clone: What it binds is not known.

The repertoire was sequenced with immunoSEQ multiplex PCR; TCRdb's copy has only in-frame clones and lacks some. The table has about 120,000 clones, about 92% seen once; the top ten hold approximately 3%. The sample was peripheral blood, taken on day 0 of AZD1222 vaccination. The sequence was collected from an adult in good health. The chain recombines TRBV28 with TRBJ2-7, with D tentatively TRBD1 or TRBD2 (6 bases each). CDR3 in amino acids: CASSLGGRTYEQYF. As DNA, the CDR3 is TGTGCCAGCAGTTTAGGGGGGCGGACCTACGAGCAGTACTTC.